This TCR beta chain was recorded in a study of post-analysis software for immune sequencing data (dated by TCRdb to the mid-2010s). General notes on the study: Disease courses on record covered relapsing-remitting, secondary progressive and progressive-relapsing multiple sclerosis, though some patients had no subtype annotation. Patient repertoires were compared against roughly 11 previously published healthy control repertoires from donors aged about 6 to 27 years. A subset of samples was prepared in parallel using single-end sample barcoding, then pooled and co-amplified after Illumina adapter ligation.

General conclusions and limits of the study: Roughly 5 TRBV segments, including TRBV5-6, TRBV5-1 and TRBV20-1, were significantly more frequent in patients than controls. Direct clustering with F measure revealed strong co-clustering of samples prepared in the same batch, which led to a batch-effect correction. The control group was slightly older than the multiple sclerosis patient group. Compared with controls, multiple sclerosis patients had significantly lower normalized Chao1 diversity, a finding suggesting substantial peripheral T-cell clonal expansion.

The library was built by means of PCR. The sequencer listed for this sample is Illumina HiSeq 2500. Unique molecular identifiers were incorporated into TCR beta cDNA libraries to reduce PCR and sequencing biases. Every 1 to 10 million input T cells yielded 500,000 or so cDNA molecules, meaning each molecule approximated one T cell. Patient libraries were prepared and sequenced with the same protocol used for the earlier healthy control dataset. Within a given batch, samples were prepared together, multiplexed and sequenced on the same HiSeq lane. The paper's data handling went like this. Raw barcoded reads were processed with MIGEC, and single-read molecular identifier groups were discarded before consensus assembly and CDR3 extraction. VDJtools was used for post-analysis of the clonotype tables, and diversity was normalized by down-sampling every dataset to the size of the smallest sample. In repertoire overlap clustering, CDR3 amino acid sequences, but not nucleotide sequences, were matched to correct batch-related cross-sample contamination. Clones were called with MiXCR by TCRdb after fastp trimmed the public reads at Q25, and only in-frame beta chains were retained. Entries that share a CDR3 protein sequence are merged under the most common genes and DNA. The V and J calls and clone size come from TCRdb's table, not from the authors' own analysis. Present in this sample are about 820,000 distinct CDR3 sequences, approximately 53% of which were seen just once. In total, the top ten clones hold 4.6% of the sample.

Notes on this clonotype: This receptor's antigen is unknown. Base-call qualities are not available, and no considerably larger clone is one nucleotide away.

To demonstrate the VDJtools post-analysis software, TCR beta repertoires were profiled from the peripheral blood of 10 to 15 young patients with multiple sclerosis. The multiple sclerosis patients were children and adolescents between roughly 6 and 16 years of age. The junction shows trimming of 0 bases on V and 1 base on J, plus 15 bases between the germline ends. In the germline V gene, CDR1 corresponds to KGHSH and CDR2 to LQKENI. From the cysteine up to the phenylalanine, the CDR3 has a length of 17 residues. Kept here is only the CDR3 DNA, which spans 51 bases and is read in frame from base 1. Recombination connected TRBV18 to TRBJ1-2; the D gene is perhaps TRBD1, on 5 matching bases. Source material: blood. The receptor's source is a girl between 5 and 17 years old with multiple sclerosis. The bases read TGTGCCAGCTCACCACCTGGGACTGCTACCGTTAACTATGGCTACACCTTC. The translation is CASSPPGTATVNYGYTF. The CDR3 plus the reference TRBV18 and TRBJ1-2 genes for the other parts give the full variable domain: NAGVMQNPRHLVRRRGQEARLRCSPMKGHSHVYWYRQLPEEGLKFMVYLQKENIIDESGMPKERFSAEFPKEGPSILRIQQVVRGDSAAYFCASSPPGTATVNYGYTFGSGTRLTVV.